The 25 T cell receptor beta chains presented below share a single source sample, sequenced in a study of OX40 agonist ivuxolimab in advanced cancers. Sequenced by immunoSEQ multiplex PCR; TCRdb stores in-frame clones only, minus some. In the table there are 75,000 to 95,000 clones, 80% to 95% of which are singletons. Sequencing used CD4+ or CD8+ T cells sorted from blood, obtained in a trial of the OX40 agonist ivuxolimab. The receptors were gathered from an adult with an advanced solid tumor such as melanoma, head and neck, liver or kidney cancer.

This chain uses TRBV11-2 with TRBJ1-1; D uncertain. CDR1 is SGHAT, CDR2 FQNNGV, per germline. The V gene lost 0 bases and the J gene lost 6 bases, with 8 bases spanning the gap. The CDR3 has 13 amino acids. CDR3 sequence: CASSLDRSAEAFF. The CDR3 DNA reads TGTGCCAGCAGCTTAGACAGGAGTGCTGAAGCTTTCTTT. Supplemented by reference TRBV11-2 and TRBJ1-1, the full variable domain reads EAGVAQSPRYKIIEKRQSVAFWCNPISGHATLYWYQQILGQGPKLLIQFQNNGVVDDSQLPKDRFSAERLKGVDSTLKIQPAKLEDSAVYLCASSLDRSAEAFFGQGTRLTVV.

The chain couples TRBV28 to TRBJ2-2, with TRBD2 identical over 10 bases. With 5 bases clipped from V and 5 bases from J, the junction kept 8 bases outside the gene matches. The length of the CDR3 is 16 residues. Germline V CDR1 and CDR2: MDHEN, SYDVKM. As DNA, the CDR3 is TGTGCCAGCAGTCTTCCCCTAGCGGGAGTTACCGGGGAGCTGTTTTTT. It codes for CASSLPLAGVTGELFF.

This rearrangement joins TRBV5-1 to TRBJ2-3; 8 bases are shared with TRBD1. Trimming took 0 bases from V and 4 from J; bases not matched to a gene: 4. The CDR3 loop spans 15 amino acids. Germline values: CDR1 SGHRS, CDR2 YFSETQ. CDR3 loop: CASSLEGRGPDTQYF. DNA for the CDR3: TGCGCCAGCAGCTTGGAGGGCAGGGGGCCAGATACGCAGTATTTT.

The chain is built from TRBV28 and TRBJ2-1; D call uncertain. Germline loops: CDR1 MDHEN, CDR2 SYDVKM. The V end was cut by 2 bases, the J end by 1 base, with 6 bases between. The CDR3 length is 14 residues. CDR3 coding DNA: TGTGCCAGCAGTTTAGGTCAGTCCTACAATGAGCAGTTCTTC. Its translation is CASSLGQSYNEQFF.

Here the CDR3 reads CASSDRPGTSGRGDTQYF. For the CDR3, the DNA is TGTGCCAGCAGTGACCGTCCAGGGACTAGCGGGAGGGGAGATACGCAGTATTTT. The chain recombines TRBV6-1 with TRBJ2-3; TRBD2 aligns across 16 bases. Germline assignment: CDR1 MNHNS and CDR2 SASEGT. The CDR3 spans 18 residues. V shed 3 bases and J 5 bases; nucleotides not matched to a gene: 8.

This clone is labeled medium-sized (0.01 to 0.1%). CDR3 DNA: TGTGCCAGCAGCATAACGGGGGGCGCGAGGGGCTACACCTTC. Translated: CASSITGGARGYTF. V usage is TRBV5-4 and J usage is TRBJ1-2, with D perhaps matching TRBD1 (6 bases). Between the trimmed V and J ends, which lost 4 bases and 8 bases, there was a span of 18 bases. CDR1 and CDR2 from the germline V gene are SGHNT and YYREEE (reference sequence). CDR3 length equals 14 residues.

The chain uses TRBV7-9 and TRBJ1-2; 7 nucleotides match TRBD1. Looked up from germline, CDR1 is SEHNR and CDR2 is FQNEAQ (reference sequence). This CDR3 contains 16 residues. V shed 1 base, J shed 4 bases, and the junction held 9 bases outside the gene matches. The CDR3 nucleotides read TGTGCCAGCAGCTTAGGGCGGGACAGTGCAAGCTATGGCTACACCTTC. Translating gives CASSLGRDSASYGYTF.

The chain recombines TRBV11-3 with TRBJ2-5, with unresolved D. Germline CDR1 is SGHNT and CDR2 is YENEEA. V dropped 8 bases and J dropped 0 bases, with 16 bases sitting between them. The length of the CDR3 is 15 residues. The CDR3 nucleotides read TGTGCCAGCTCCCGCCCAGGTCGGTACCAAGAGACCCAGTACTTC. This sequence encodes CASSRPGRYQETQYF.

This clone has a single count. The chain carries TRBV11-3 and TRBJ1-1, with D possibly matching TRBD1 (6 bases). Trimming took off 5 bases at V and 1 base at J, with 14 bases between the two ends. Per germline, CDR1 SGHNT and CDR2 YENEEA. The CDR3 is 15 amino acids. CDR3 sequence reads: CASSPPAGANTEAFF. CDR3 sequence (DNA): TGTGCCAGCAGCCCCCCAGCAGGGGCGAACACTGAAGCTTTCTTT.

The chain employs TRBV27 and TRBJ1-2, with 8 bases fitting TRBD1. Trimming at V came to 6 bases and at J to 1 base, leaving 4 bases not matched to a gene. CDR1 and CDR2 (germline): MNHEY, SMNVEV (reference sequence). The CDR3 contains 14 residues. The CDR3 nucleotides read TGTGCCAGCAGCGGACAGGGCGTTAACTATGGCTACACCTTC. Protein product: CASSGQGVNYGYTF.

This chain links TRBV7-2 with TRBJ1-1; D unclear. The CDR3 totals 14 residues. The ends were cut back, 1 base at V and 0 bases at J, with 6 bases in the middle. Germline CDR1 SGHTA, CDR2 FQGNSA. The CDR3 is CASSLVAVNTEAFF. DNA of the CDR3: TGTGCCAGCAGCTTAGTGGCGGTGAACACTGAAGCTTTCTTT.

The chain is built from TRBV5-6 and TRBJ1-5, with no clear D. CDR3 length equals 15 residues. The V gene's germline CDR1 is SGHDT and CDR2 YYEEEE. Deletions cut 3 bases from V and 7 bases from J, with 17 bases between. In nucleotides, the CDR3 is TGTGCCAGCAGCTCCCGGGTTCTCTTCAACCAGCCCCAGCATTTT. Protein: CASSSRVLFNQPQHF.

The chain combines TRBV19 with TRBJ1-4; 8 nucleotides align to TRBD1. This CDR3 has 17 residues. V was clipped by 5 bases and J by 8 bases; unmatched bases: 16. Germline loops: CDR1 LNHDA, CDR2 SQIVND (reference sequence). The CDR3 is CASSGRTGYFSREKLFF. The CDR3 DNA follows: TGTGCCAGTAGTGGAAGGACAGGGTATTTTTCTAGGGAAAAACTGTTTTTT.

The CDR3 is CASSPPGGPPGTGELFF. The CDR3 DNA sequence: TGTGCCAGTAGTCCCCCGGGGGGGCCCCCGGGCACCGGGGAGCTGTTTTTT. This chain links TRBV19 with TRBJ2-2; 8 nucleotides match TRBD2. V trimming: 5 bases; J trimming: 4 bases; junction bases outside the gene matches: 12. This CDR3 region has 17 residues. From germline, CDR1 is LNHDA and CDR2 SQIVND (reference sequence).

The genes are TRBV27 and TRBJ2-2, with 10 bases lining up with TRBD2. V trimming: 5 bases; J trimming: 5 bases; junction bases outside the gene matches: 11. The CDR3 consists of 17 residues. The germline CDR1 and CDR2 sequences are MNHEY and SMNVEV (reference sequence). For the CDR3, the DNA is TGTGCCAGCAGTACAAGCGGGAGGGTTTTTCGGACCGGGGAGCTGTTTTTT. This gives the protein CASSTSGRVFRTGELFF.

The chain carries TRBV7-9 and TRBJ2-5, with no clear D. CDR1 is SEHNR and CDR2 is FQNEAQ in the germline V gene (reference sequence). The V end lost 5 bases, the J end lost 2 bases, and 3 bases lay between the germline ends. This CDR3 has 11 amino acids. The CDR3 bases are TGTGCCAGCAGCCCGCAAGAGACCCAGTACTTC. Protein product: CASSPQETQYF.

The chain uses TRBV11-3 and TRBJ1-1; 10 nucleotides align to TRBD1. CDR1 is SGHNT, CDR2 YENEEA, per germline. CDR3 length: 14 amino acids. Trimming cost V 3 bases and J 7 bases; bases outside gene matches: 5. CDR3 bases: TGTGCCAGCAGCTTCGGACAGGGGGTGGGTGAAGCTTTCTTT. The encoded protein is CASSFGQGVGEAFF. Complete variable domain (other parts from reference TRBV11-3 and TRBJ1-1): EAGVVQSPRYKIIEKKQPVAFWCNPISGHNTLYWYLQNLGQGPELLIRYENEEAVDDSQLPKDRFSAERLKGVDSTLKIQPAELGDSAVYLCASSFGQGVGEAFFGQGTRLTVV.

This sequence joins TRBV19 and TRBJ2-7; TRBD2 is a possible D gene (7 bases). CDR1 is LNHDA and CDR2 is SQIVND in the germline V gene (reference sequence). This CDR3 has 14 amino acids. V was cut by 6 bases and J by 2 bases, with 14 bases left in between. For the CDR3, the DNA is TGTGCCAGTAGCAGCCCGCGGGGGCCCTACGAGCAGTACTTC. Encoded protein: CASSSPRGPYEQYF.

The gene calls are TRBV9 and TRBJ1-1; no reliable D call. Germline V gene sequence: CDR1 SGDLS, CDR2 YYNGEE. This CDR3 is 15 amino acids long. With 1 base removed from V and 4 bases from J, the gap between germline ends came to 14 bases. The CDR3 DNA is TGTGCCAGCAGCGTATCGACACGTGTTGGCACTGAAGCTTTCTTT. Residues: CASSVSTRVGTEAFF.

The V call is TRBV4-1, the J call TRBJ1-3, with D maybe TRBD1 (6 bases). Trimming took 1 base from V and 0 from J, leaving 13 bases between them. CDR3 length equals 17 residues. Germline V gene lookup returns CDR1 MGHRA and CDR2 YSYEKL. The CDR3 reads CASSQVDSRLSGNTIYF. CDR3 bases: TGCGCCAGCAGCCAAGTGGACAGCAGACTCTCTGGAAACACCATATATTTT.

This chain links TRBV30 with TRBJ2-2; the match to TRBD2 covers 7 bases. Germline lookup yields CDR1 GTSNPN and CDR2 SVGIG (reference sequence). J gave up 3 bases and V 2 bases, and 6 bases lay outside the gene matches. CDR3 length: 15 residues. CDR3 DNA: TGTGCCTGGAGTATACCTAGCGGATACACCGGGGAGCTGTTTTTT. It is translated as CAWSIPSGYTGELFF.

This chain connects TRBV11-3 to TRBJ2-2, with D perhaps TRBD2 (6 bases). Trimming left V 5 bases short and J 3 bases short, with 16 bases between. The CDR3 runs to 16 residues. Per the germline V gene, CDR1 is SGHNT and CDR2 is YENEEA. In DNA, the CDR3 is TGTGCCAGCAGCCCCGGGACTCCGTGGTACACCGGGGAGCTGTTTTTT. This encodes CASSPGTPWYTGELFF.

CDR3 protein: CASSMLLLAGRTDTQYF. CDR3 nucleotide sequence: TGTGCCAGTAGTATGCTCCTACTAGCGGGAAGGACAGATACGCAGTATTTT. The rearrangement uses TRBV19 and TRBJ2-3, with TRBD2 identical over 10 bases. The length of the CDR3 is 17 residues. V was clipped by 3 bases and J by 3 bases; unmatched bases: 9. The germline gives CDR1 LNHDA, CDR2 SQIVND (reference sequence).

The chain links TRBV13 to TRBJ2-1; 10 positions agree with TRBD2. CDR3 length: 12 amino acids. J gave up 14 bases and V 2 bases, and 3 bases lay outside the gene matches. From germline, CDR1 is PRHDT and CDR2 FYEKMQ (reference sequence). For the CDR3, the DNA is TGTGCCAGCAGCTTATCCAGCGGGAGGGAGTTCTTC. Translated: CASSLSSGREFF.

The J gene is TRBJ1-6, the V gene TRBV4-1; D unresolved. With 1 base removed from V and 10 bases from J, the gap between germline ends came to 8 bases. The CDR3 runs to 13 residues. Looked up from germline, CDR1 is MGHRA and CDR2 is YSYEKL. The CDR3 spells CASSQVLNSPLHF. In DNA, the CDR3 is TGCGCCAGCAGCCAAGTGCTGAACTCACCCCTCCACTTT.